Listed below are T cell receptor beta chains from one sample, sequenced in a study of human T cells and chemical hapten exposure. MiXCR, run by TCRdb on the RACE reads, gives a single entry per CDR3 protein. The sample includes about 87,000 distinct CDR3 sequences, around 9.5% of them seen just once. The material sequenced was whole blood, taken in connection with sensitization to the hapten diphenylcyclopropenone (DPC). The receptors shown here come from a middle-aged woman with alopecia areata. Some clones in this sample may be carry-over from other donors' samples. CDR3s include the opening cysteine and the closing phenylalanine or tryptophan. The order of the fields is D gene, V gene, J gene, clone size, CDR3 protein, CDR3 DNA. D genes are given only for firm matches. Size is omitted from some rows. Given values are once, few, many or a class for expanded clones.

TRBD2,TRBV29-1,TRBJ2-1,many,CSVDAGVRNEQFF,TGCAGCGTTGACGCGGGGGTTCGGAATGAGCAGTTCTTC
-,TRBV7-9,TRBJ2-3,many,CASSFDSSSGDTQYF,TGTGCCAGCAGCTTCGACAGCTCCTCCGGGGATACGCAGTATTTT
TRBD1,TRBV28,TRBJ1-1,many,CASSSLAGTATEAFF,TGTGCCAGCAGTTCCCTGGCAGGGACAGCAACTGAAGCTTTCTTT
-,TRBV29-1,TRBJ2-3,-,CSSNGDTQYF,TGCAGCTCTAATGGGGATACGCAGTATTTT
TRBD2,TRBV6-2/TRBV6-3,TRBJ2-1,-,CASSTGLAAAYNEQFF,TGTGCCAGCAGCACGGGACTAGCGGCCGCGTACAATGAGCAGTTCTTC
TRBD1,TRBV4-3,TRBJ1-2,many,CASSQDGQGVYGYTF,TGCGCCAGCAGCCAAGATGGACAGGGAGTCTATGGCTACACCTTC
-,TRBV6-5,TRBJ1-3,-,CASSPREYGGNTIYF,TGTGCCAGCAGTCCCCGAGAATATGGGGGAAACACCATATATTTT
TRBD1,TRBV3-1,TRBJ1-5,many,CASSPGTGRQPQHF,TGTGCCAGCAGCCCCGGGACAGGGAGGCAGCCCCAGCATTTT
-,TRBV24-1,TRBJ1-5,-,CATSDRNTQPQHF,TGTGCCACCAGTGACCGAAATACTCAGCCCCAGCATTTT
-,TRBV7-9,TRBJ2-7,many,CASSLGLAYEQYF,TGTGCCAGCAGCCTGGGACTGGCCTACGAGCAGTACTTC
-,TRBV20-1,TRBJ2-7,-,CSARRGQIRYEQYF,TGCAGTGCTAGACGAGGACAGATTCGCTACGAGCAGTACTTC
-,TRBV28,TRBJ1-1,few,CASGRGVDTEAFF,TGTGCCAGCGGGCGAGGGGTCGACACTGAAGCTTTCTTT
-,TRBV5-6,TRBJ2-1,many,CASSLALTGSNEQFF,TGTGCCAGCAGCTTGGCCTTGACAGGTAGCAATGAGCAGTTCTTC
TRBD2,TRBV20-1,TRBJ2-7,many,CSSPRGGPLGMEQYF,TGCAGTTCCCCTCGCGGGGGGCCGTTGGGGATGGAGCAGTACTTC
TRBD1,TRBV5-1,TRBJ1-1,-,CASSPDRAGTEAFF,TGCGCCAGCAGCCCGGACAGGGCGGGGACTGAAGCTTTCTTT
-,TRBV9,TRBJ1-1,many,CASSVVTRFGEAFF,TGTGCCAGCAGCGTAGTTACGCGGTTCGGTGAAGCTTTCTTT
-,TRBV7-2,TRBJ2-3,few,CASSLGVRGDTQYF,TGTGCCAGCAGCTTAGGGGTCAGGGGAGATACGCAGTATTTT
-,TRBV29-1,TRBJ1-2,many,CSVPVLRQTMTTEGYTF,TGCAGCGTCCCCGTTTTGAGACAGACTATGACTACGGAAGGCTACACCTTC
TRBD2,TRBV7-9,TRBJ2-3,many,CASSFPRGGTDTQYF,TGTGCCAGCAGCTTTCCACGGGGGGGCACAGATACGCAGTATTTT
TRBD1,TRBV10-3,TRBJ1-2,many,CAISGTGNYGYTF,TGTGCCATCAGTGGGACAGGGAACTATGGCTACACCTTC
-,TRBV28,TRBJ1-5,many,CASSRNQPQHF,TGTGCCAGCAGCCGTAATCAGCCCCAGCATTTT
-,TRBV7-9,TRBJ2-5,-,CASSLALIGGETQYF,TGTGCCAGCAGCTTAGCGCTGATCGGGGGTGAGACCCAGTACTTC
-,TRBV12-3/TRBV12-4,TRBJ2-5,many,CASSFSSGGETQYF,TGTGCCAGCAGCTTCTCTTCCGGGGGTGAGACCCAGTACTTC
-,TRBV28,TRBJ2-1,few,CASSPPSESYNEQFF,TGTGCCAGCAGCCCACCTAGCGAGTCCTACAATGAGCAGTTCTTC
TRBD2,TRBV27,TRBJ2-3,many,CASSLSAGEVKDTQYF,TGTGCCAGCAGTTTATCGGCGGGGGAGGTGAAGGATACGCAGTATTTT
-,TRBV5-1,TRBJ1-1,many,CASSRRGGSENTEAFF,TGCGCCAGCAGTCGTCGAGGGGGGTCGGAGAACACTGAAGCTTTCTTT
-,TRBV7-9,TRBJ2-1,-,CASSSSANYNEQFF,-
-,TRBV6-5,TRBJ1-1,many,CASSYSGTGNTEAFF,TGTGCCAGCAGTTACTCTGGGACGGGGAACACTGAAGCTTTCTTT
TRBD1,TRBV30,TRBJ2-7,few,CAWNPARGQPYEQYF,TGTGCCTGGAACCCCGCCCGGGGACAGCCCTACGAGCAGTACTTC
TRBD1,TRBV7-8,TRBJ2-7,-,CASSSPTGGYEQYF,TGTGCCAGCAGCTCCCCGACAGGGGGCTACGAGCAGTACTTC
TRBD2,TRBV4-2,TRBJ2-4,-,CASSQDGLAGGLAKNIQYF,TGTGCCAGCAGCCAAGATGGGTTAGCGGGGGGGCTAGCCAAAAACATTCAGTACTTC